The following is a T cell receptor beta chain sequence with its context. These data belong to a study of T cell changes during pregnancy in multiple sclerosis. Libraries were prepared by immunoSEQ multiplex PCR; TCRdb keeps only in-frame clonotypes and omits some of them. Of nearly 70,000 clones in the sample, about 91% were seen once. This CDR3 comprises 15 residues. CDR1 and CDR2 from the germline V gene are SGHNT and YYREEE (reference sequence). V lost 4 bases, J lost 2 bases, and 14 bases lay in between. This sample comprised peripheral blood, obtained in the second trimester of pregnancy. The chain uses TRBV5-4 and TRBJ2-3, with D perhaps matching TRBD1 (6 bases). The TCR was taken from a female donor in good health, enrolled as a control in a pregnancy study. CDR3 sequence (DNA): TGTGCCAGCAGCCAGCCTTGGACAGTCACAGATACGCAGTATTTT. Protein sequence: CASSQPWTVTDTQYF.